Sequencing of this T cell receptor beta chain was carried out in a study of TIL therapy for anti-PD-1-resistant metastatic lung cancer. Germline values: CDR1 SGDLS, CDR2 YYNGEE. V shed 0 bases, J shed 5 bases, and the junction held 3 bases outside the gene matches. The CDR3 runs to 15 residues. Notes on this clone: What it binds is not known.

Specified time point: pre-treatment sample, taken before nivolumab and TIL therapy. The tumor samples were excised metastases, mostly pleural nodules or supraclavicular lymph nodes. The libraries were made with immunoSEQ v3. Assay: immunoSEQ multiplex PCR; the TCRdb copy retains only in-frame clones and omits some. This table has approximately 87,000 clones, just over 65% appearing once. Study outcomes and limitations: This highly selected cohort may not generalize to typical lung cancer patients.

The sequence came from a person between 25 and 79 years old with non-small cell lung cancer. Here the sequenced sample was tumor tissue, taken at baseline. The rearrangement links TRBV9 to TRBJ2-2, with 8 bases lining up with TRBD2. CDR3 protein: CASSVAASGTGELFF. As DNA, the CDR3 is TGTGCCAGCAGCGTAGCCGCTAGCGGGACCGGGGAGCTGTTTTTT.